This is a list of T cell receptor beta chains from one sample in a study of T cell responses to AZD1222 COVID-19 vaccine. TCRdb keeps only in-frame clones here, not all; method: immunoSEQ multiplex PCR. The table lists 87,000 or so clones, nearly 90% of them singletons. The sample here was peripheral blood, taken on day 0 of AZD1222 vaccination. These receptors originate from an adult in good health. The CDR3 runs from the conserved cysteine through the conserved F or W. D genes are given only for firm matches. Clone size is stated in some rows and not others, as once, few, many or a class when expanded.

J	D	V	size	CDR3	DNA
TRBJ1-5	TRBD1	TRBV4-1	.	CASSQRQGNGQPQHF	TGCGCCAGCAGCCAGAGACAGGGAAATGGCCAGCCCCAGCATTTT
TRBJ2-1	.	TRBV19	.	CASSLRGGYNEQFF	TGTGCCAGTAGCCTCAGGGGCGGCTACAATGAGCAGTTCTTC
TRBJ2-7	.	TRBV3-1/TRBV3-2	.	CASSQGAALIYEQYF	TGTGCCAGCAGCCAAGGGGCAGCTTTAATATACGAGCAGTACTTC
TRBJ2-3	.	TRBV3-1/TRBV3-2	.	CASSQGGTHTDTQYF	TGTGCCAGCAGCCAAGGTGGGACGCACACAGATACGCAGTATTTT
TRBJ2-5	.	TRBV4-3	.	CASSQGLGPGETQYF	TGCGCCAGCAGCCAAGGACTGGGGCCGGGGGAGACCCAGTACTTC
TRBJ2-2	TRBD1	TRBV10-3	.	CAITGTGGAGELFF	TGTGCCATCACTGGGACAGGGGGGGCCGGGGAGCTGTTTTTT
TRBJ2-2	TRBD1	TRBV15	.	CATSPTTGYGTGELFF	TGTGCCACCAGTCCGACGACAGGGTACGGCACCGGGGAGCTGTTTTTT
TRBJ2-1	TRBD1	TRBV5-1	once	CASSEGQGVQKEQFF	TGCGCCAGCAGCGAGGGACAGGGGGTGCAGAAGGAGCAGTTCTTC
TRBJ2-3	TRBD2	TRBV4-3	.	CASSQGLAGGRGTDTQYF	TGCGCCAGCAGCCAAGGGCTAGCGGGGGGGCGAGGCACAGATACGCAGTATTTT
TRBJ2-2	TRBD1	TRBV5-1	.	CASSFNAGTGATGELFF	TGCGCCAGCAGCTTTAACGCCGGGACAGGGGCCACCGGGGAGCTGTTTTTT
TRBJ1-2	.	TRBV6-1	.	CASSEALIGSFYGYTF	TGTGCCAGCAGTGAAGCTCTAATTGGCAGCTTCTATGGCTACACCTTC
TRBJ1-2	.	TRBV12-3/TRBV12-4	once	CASRTGGNYGYTF	TGTGCCAGCCGGACCGGGGGTAACTATGGCTACACCTTC
TRBJ1-1	.	TRBV3-1/TRBV3-2	.	CASSHRGARGGNTEAFF	TGTGCCAGCAGCCATAGGGGGGCGAGGGGTGGAAACACTGAAGCTTTCTTT
TRBJ2-2	.	TRBV12-3/TRBV12-4	.	CASERPPGELFF	TGTGCCAGTGAACGGCCCCCCGGGGAGCTGTTTTTT
TRBJ1-2	.	TRBV4-1	.	CASSQDRWAEGYTF	TGCGCCAGCAGCCAAGATCGATGGGCGGAAGGCTACACCTTC
TRBJ1-2	.	TRBV14	.	CASSQDSGVANYGYTF	TGTGCCAGCAGCCAAGATTCAGGGGTAGCTAACTATGGCTACACCTTC
TRBJ1-5	.	TRBV6-2/TRBV6-3	.	CASSTHGGAPNQPQHF	TGTGCCAGCAGTACCCACGGGGGGGCCCCTAATCAGCCCCAGCATTTT
TRBJ1-6	.	TRBV2	.	CASKAHRDTKLKSGSPLHF	TGTGCCAGTAAAGCACACCGGGACACGAAACTAAAGAGCGGTTCACCCCTCCACTTT
TRBJ1-1	.	TRBV9	.	CASSVGDTEAFF	TGTGCCAGCAGCGTGGGGGACACTGAAGCTTTCTTT
TRBJ1-3	.	TRBV6-1	.	CASSGEWTTSGNTIYF	TGTGCCAGCAGTGGCGAATGGACGACCTCTGGAAACACCATATATTTT
TRBJ1-3	TRBD1	TRBV6-5	.	CASSYSSDRLGNTIYF	TGTGCCAGCAGTTACTCCTCGGACAGGCTAGGAAACACCATATATTTT
TRBJ2-7	TRBD1	TRBV4-3	.	CASSQEAGTGGYEQYF	TGCGCCAGCAGCCAAGAGGCCGGGACAGGGGGCTACGAGCAGTACTTC
TRBJ1-5	.	TRBV6-6	once	CASSFENLQDQPQHF	TGTGCCAGCAGTTTTGAGAACCTACAGGATCAGCCCCAGCATTTT
TRBJ1-1	.	TRBV2	.	CAKGPSLGDTEAFF	TGTGCCAAGGGCCCTTCGCTGGGGGACACTGAAGCTTTCTTT
TRBJ1-1	.	TRBV19	.	CASSIAPDRRAFF	TGTGCCAGTAGTATCGCCCCAGACAGACGCGCTTTCTTT
TRBJ2-1	.	TRBV11-2	.	CASSHTGREAEQFF	TGTGCCAGCAGCCATACGGGGCGAGAGGCTGAGCAGTTCTTC
TRBJ2-5	.	TRBV7-9	.	CASSPSGTRETQYF	TGTGCCAGCAGCCCTTCCGGGACCCGAGAGACCCAGTACTTC
TRBJ2-7	.	TRBV11-1	.	CASSLALDEQYF	TGTGCCAGCAGCTTAGCGCTTGACGAGCAGTACTTC
TRBJ2-2	.	TRBV19	.	CASSTRGSNTGELFF	TGTGCCAGTAGTACGAGGGGGTCGAACACCGGGGAGCTGTTTTTT
TRBJ1-1	.	TRBV6-6	.	CASSTDGATEAFF	TGTGCCAGCAGCACGGACGGCGCCACTGAAGCTTTCTTT
TRBJ1-2	TRBD1	TRBV4-3	.	CASSTTDRAYGYTF	TGCGCCAGCAGCACGACTGACAGGGCCTATGGCTACACCTTC
TRBJ1-1	.	TRBV9	.	CASSPETGPAFF	TGTGCCAGCAGCCCCGAGACGGGCCCAGCTTTCTTT
TRBJ1-1	TRBD1	TRBV5-5	.	CASSLNRGPGTEAFF	TGTGCCAGCAGCTTAAACAGGGGGCCGGGCACTGAAGCTTTCTTT
TRBJ2-6	.	TRBV30	.	CAWTLGANVLTF	TGTGCCTGGACCCTAGGGGCCAACGTCCTGACTTTC
TRBJ2-2	TRBD2	TRBV25-1	.	CASRSGTANTGELFF	TGTGCCAGCAGGAGCGGGACGGCGAACACCGGGGAGCTGTTTTTT
TRBJ2-5	.	TRBV10-3	.	CAISESSGTETQYF	TGTGCCATCAGTGAGTCGAGTGGGACAGAGACCCAGTACTTC
TRBJ1-2	.	TRBV2	.	CASSEVTDYGYTF	TGTGCCAGCAGTGAGGTGACAGACTATGGCTACACCTTC
TRBJ1-1	TRBD1	TRBV7-9	.	CASSKTGMNTEAFF	TGTGCCAGCAGCAAGACAGGGATGAACACTGAAGCTTTCTTT
TRBJ1-5	TRBD1	TRBV20-1	.	CSASKDRGRQPQHF	TGCAGTGCTAGTAAGGACAGGGGCCGTCAGCCCCAGCATTTT
TRBJ1-4	.	TRBV11-2	once	CASSESASDEKLFF	TGTGCCAGCAGCGAATCAGCATCGGACGAAAAACTGTTTTTT
TRBJ1-5	.	TRBV7-2	.	CASGGQGNQPQHF	TGTGCCTCGGGGGGGCAGGGGAATCAGCCCCAGCATTTT
TRBJ2-5	TRBD2	TRBV9	.	CASSVETSGGETQYF	TGTGCCAGCAGCGTAGAGACTAGCGGAGGGGAGACCCAGTACTTC
TRBJ1-6	TRBD1	TRBV5-6	.	CASSLGGAGGLGTPLHF	TGTGCCAGCAGCTTGGGAGGGGCAGGGGGCCTGGGGACACCCCTCCACTTT
TRBJ2-5	TRBD1	TRBV4-1	.	CASSQTGTGKETQYF	TGCGCCAGCAGCCAGACCGGGACAGGTAAAGAGACCCAGTACTTC
TRBJ1-1	.	TRBV11-2	.	CASSFLDKNTEAFF	TGTGCCAGCAGCTTCCTGGATAAGAACACTGAAGCTTTCTTT
TRBJ2-1	.	TRBV10-1	.	CASSEPSNEQFF	TGCGCCAGCAGTGAGCCATCCAATGAGCAGTTCTTC
TRBJ1-2	.	TRBV4-3	.	CASSLQRVELYGYTF	TGCGCCAGCAGCCTCCAGAGGGTAGAGCTCTATGGCTACACCTTC
TRBJ1-1	.	TRBV7-2	.	CASSPGVKAFF	TGTGCCAGCAGCCCCGGGGTCAAAGCTTTCTTT
TRBJ1-3	.	TRBV27	.	CASSLAGDRNTIYF	TGTGCCAGCAGTTTAGCGGGGGATAGAAACACCATATATTTT
TRBJ2-1	TRBD2	TRBV14	.	CASSQEAGGTYNEQFF	TGTGCCAGCAGCCAAGAGGCGGGGGGTACCTACAATGAGCAGTTCTTC
TRBJ2-1	.	TRBV5-8	once	CASSFVAGSNEQFF	TGTGCCAGCAGCTTCGTTGCCGGGAGCAATGAGCAGTTCTTC
TRBJ2-7	TRBD1	TRBV18	.	CASSPTDRDRYEQYF	TGTGCCAGCTCACCAACTGACAGGGACCGGTACGAGCAGTACTTC
TRBJ2-5	.	TRBV7-9	few	CASSPEWSQETQYF	TGTGCCAGCAGCCCCGAGTGGAGTCAAGAGACCCAGTACTTC
TRBJ2-1	.	TRBV19	.	CASKGNLNEQFF	TGTGCCAGTAAAGGGAACCTCAATGAGCAGTTCTTC
TRBJ2-5	.	TRBV6-1	.	CASSEALGLPLTQYF	TGTGCCAGCAGTGAAGCGCTTGGGCTACCGCTGACCCAGTACTTC
TRBJ2-3	.	TRBV7-2	.	CASSFGNTQYF	TGTGCCAGCAGCTTTGGGAATACGCAGTATTTT
TRBJ1-2	TRBD1	TRBV13	.	CASSSRQGGIYGYTF	TGTGCCAGCAGCTCCCGACAGGGAGGGATCTATGGCTACACCTTC